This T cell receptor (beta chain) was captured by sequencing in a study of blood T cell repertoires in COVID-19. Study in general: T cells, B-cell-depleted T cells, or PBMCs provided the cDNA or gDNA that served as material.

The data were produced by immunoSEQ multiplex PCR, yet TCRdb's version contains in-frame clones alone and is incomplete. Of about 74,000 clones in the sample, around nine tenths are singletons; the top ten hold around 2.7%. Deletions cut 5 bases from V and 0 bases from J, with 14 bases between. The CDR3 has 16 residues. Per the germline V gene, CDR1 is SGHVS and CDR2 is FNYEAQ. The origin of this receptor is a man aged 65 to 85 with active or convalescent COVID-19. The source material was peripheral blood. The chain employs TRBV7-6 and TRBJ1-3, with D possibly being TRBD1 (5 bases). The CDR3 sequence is CASSITGSSSGNTIYF. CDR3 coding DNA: TGTGCCAGCAGCATCACAGGTAGTTCCTCTGGAAACACCATATATTTT. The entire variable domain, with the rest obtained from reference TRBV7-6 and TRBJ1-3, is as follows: GAGVSQSPRYKVTKRGQDVALRCDPISGHVSLYWYRQALGQGPEFLTYFNYEAQQDKSGLPNDRFSAERPEGSISTLTIQRTEQRDSAMYRCASSITGSSSGNTIYFGEGSWLTVV.